These 19 T cell receptor beta chains share one sample of origin, sequenced in a study of a mutant IDH1 vaccine in newly diagnosed glioma. No antigen has been identified for these receptors. The repertoire was sequenced with immunoSEQ multiplex PCR; TCRdb's copy has only in-frame clones and lacks some. The sample has some 25,000 clones; around 80% are singletons. This sample's time point: week 47, end of study. Alongside topical imiquimod, each dose of vaccine comprised 300 ug of mutant IDH1 20-mer peptide. This material consisted of PBMCs, taken from a glioma patient whose treatment included an IDH1 peptide vaccine. Source of these receptors: a man aged 35-49 years with glioma. Some clones in this sample may be carry-over from other donors' samples.

The chain recombines TRBV7-8 with TRBJ1-1, with D hard to call. With 3 bases removed from V and 3 bases from J, the gap between germline ends came to 5 bases. CDR3 length: 12 residues. Germline V gene lookup returns CDR1 SGHVS and CDR2 FQNEAQ. CDR3 nucleotides: TGTGCCAGCAGCTTCTCAGACACTGAAGCTTTCTTT. Translated: CASSFSDTEAFF.

V gene TRBV10-3 combines with J gene TRBJ2-7; 10 positions agree with TRBD1. This CDR3 has 15 amino acids. Germline loops: CDR1 ENHRY, CDR2 SYGVKD. Trimming at V came to 10 bases and at J to 4 bases, leaving 13 bases not matched to a gene. For the CDR3, the DNA is TGTGCCACCAGGAAGTGGGACAGGGGAAATTACGAGCAGTACTTC. Amino acids: CATRKWDRGNYEQYF.

The sample holds one count of this clone. The genes are TRBV5-1 and TRBJ2-2; D is possibly TRBD2 (5 bases). Germline V gives CDR1 SGHRS, CDR2 YFSETQ. V lost 3 bases to trimming and J lost 7 bases, with 13 bases between them. This CDR3 is built from 14 residues. CDR3 in DNA: TGCGCCAGCAGCTGGACCGGGGTGGGCGGGGAGCTGTTTTTT. This encodes CASSWTGVGGELFF.

This chain joins TRBV5-1 and TRBJ2-6, with D uncertain. The CDR3 contains 15 residues. V lost 2 bases, J lost 0 bases, and 6 bases lay in between. Germline loops: CDR1 SGHRS, CDR2 YFSETQ. CDR3 protein: CASSFSTSGANVLTF. Here the CDR3 DNA reads TGCGCCAGCAGCTTCTCCACCTCTGGGGCCAACGTCCTGACTTTC.

The chain couples TRBV5-1 to TRBJ1-4, with a tentative D call TRBD1 (5 bases). The CDR3 runs to 15 residues. The V end lost 3 bases, the J end lost 0 bases, and 9 bases lay between the germline ends. Germline V gene lookup returns CDR1 SGHRS and CDR2 YFSETQ. The CDR3 DNA reads as TGCGCCAGCAGCTCCGGACATACAACTAATGAAAAACTGTTTTTT. It is translated as CASSSGHTTNEKLFF.

This chain uses TRBV25-1 with TRBJ2-2; 11 bases line up with TRBD1. Germline V lookup: CDR1 MGHDK, CDR2 SYGVNS. The CDR3 sequence is 17 residues long. Trimming took 1 base from V and 7 from J; bases not matched to a gene: 8. The CDR3 sequence: CASSELWTGGAGGELFF. For the CDR3, the DNA is TGTGCCAGCAGTGAATTGTGGACAGGGGGCGCGGGCGGGGAGCTGTTTTTT.

V and J are TRBV30 and TRBJ1-1; D gene uncertain. This CDR3 has 12 amino acids. The ends were cut back, 3 bases at V and 11 bases at J, with 16 bases in the middle. The V gene's germline CDR1 is GTSNPN and CDR2 SVGIG (reference sequence). This CDR3 reads CAWSLWTLDAFF. The DNA of the CDR3 is TGTGCCTGGAGCTTATGGACCTTAGACGCTTTCTTT.

The chain recombines TRBV7-2 with TRBJ2-5; D ambiguous. This CDR3 spans 13 amino acids. The germline V gene encodes CDR1 SGHTA and CDR2 FQGNSA. V lost 4 bases to trimming and J lost 7 bases, with 13 bases between them. The chain's CDR3 is CASSSPGSGTQYF. The CDR3 DNA reads as TGTGCCAGCAGCTCCCCCGGGTCGGGGACCCAGTACTTC.

This clone was seen a handful of times. The rearrangement joins TRBV4-2 to TRBJ2-5; maybe TRBD1 (5 bases). The CDR3 runs to 13 residues. In germline, CDR1 is LGHNA, CDR2 YNFKEQ. Trimming cost V 4 bases and J 2 bases, with 8 bases left between them. The CDR3 DNA sequence: TGTGCCAGCAGCCGGACACAACAAGAGACCCAGTACTTC. Amino acid sequence: CASSRTQQETQYF.

This clone has only one observation. The genes are TRBV4-3 and TRBJ2-2; TRBD2 matches 11 bases. After removal of 0 bases from V and 3 bases from J, the junction contained 12 bases not matched to a gene. The CDR3 is 20 residues long. Per the germline V gene, CDR1 is LGHNA and CDR2 is YSLEER. CDR3 in amino acids: CASSQDVGLAGGGYTGELFF. DNA of the CDR3: TGCGCCAGCAGCCAAGATGTAGGGCTAGCGGGGGGCGGGTACACCGGGGAGCTGTTTTTT.

This clone has only a few counts. The gene calls are TRBV14 and TRBJ2-6, with TRBD2 matching 7 bases. This CDR3 is 18 amino acids long. Germline V gene sequence: CDR1 SGHDN, CDR2 FVKESK. After removal of 4 bases from V and 4 bases from J, the junction contained 13 bases not matched to a gene. CDR3 protein: CASSPWGGSLRGANVLTF. CDR3 nucleotides: TGTGCCAGCAGCCCCTGGGGGGGTAGTCTGAGAGGGGCCAACGTCCTGACTTTC.

This sequence joins TRBV7-2 and TRBJ2-3; possibly TRBD1 for D (6 bases). The CDR3 is 14 amino acids. Germline lookup yields CDR1 SGHTA and CDR2 FQGNSA. Trimming removed 5 bases at V and 0 bases at J, with 9 bases between. The CDR3 coding sequence is TGTGCCAGCAGCCCACAGGGAAGCACAGATACGCAGTATTTT. Translation gives CASSPQGSTDTQYF.

J is TRBJ1-6 and V is TRBV11-2; D not certain. CDR3 length equals 15 residues. Trimming removed 5 bases at V and 2 bases at J, with 10 bases between. Germline V CDR1 and CDR2: SGHAT, FQNNGV. CDR3 in amino acids: CASSGAGTYNSPLHF. The CDR3 DNA reads TGTGCCAGCAGCGGAGCAGGCACCTATAATTCACCCCTCCACTTT.

The count of this clone is one. The CDR3 loop reads CASSLGGALDNSPLHF. In DNA form, the CDR3 reads TGCGCCAGCAGCTTGGGGGGGGCCCTCGATAATTCACCCCTCCACTTT. The chain recombines TRBV5-1 with TRBJ1-6; D possibly corresponds to TRBD1 (6 bases). CDR3 size: 16 residues. Trimming took 0 bases from V and 5 from J, leaving 12 bases between them. The germline CDR1 and CDR2 sequences are SGHRS and YFSETQ. Full variable domain (remainder filled in from reference TRBV5-1 and TRBJ1-6): KAGVTQTPRYLIKTRGQQVTLSCSPISGHRSVSWYQQTPGQGLQFLFEYFSETQRNKGNFPGRFSGRQFSNSRSEMNVSTLELGDSALYLCASSLGGALDNSPLHFGNGTRLTVT.

The V gene is TRBV6-6, the J gene TRBJ2-7, with TRBD1 as a possible D gene (6 bases). CDR1 is MNHNY and CDR2 is SVGAGI in the germline V gene (reference sequence). There are 12 residues in the CDR3. Trimming left V 6 bases short and J 5 bases short, with 11 bases between. The CDR3 region has the DNA TGTGCCAGCAGCTTCGGACAGAACGAGCAGTACTTC. Its protein product is CASSFGQNEQYF.

The chain has TRBV5-5 and TRBJ1-2; 8 bases map to TRBD1. CDR1 is SGHKS, CDR2 YYEKEE, per germline (reference sequence). The CDR3 covers 14 residues. J lost 3 bases, V lost 2 bases, and 3 bases had no gene match. The CDR3 DNA reads TGTGCCAGCAGCTTAGCAGGGGGCTACTATGGCTACACCTTC. Encoded protein: CASSLAGGYYGYTF.

V and J are TRBV29-1 and TRBJ2-1; tentatively, D is TRBD2 (6 bases). V gave up 1 base and J gave up 2 bases, with 12 bases separating them. Germline loops: CDR1 SQVTM, CDR2 ANQGSEA. The CDR3 length is 15 residues. The CDR3 DNA is TGCAGCGTTGAAGTGCCTAGCGAAACCTACAATGAGCAGTTCTTC. Its protein product is CSVEVPSETYNEQFF.

This chain links TRBV30 with TRBJ1-4; the D is unclear. V lost 7 bases and J lost 2, with 11 bases in between. Per the germline V gene, CDR1 is GTSNPN and CDR2 is SVGIG (reference sequence). CDR3 length equals 13 residues. CDR3 DNA: TGTGCCTCCGCGAAAGGCACTAATGAAAAACTGTTTTTT. Amino acids: CASAKGTNEKLFF.

This chain links TRBV2 with TRBJ2-2, with TRBD1 matching over 7 bases. Germline V gene sequence: CDR1 SNHLY, CDR2 FYNNEI. This CDR3 region has 16 residues. The J segment lost 4 bases and the V segment lost 2 bases, leaving 7 bases of the junction unmatched. The CDR3 region is CASSEIAGTATGELFF. Written as DNA, the CDR3 is TGTGCCAGCAGTGAAATCGCCGGGACAGCCACCGGGGAGCTGTTTTTT.